The 21 T cell receptor beta chains listed next were all sequenced from one sample in a study of T cell responses to AZD1222 COVID-19 vaccine. TCRdb's copy holds only in-frame clones and misses some; the assay was immunoSEQ multiplex PCR. The sample has fewer than 150,000 clones, roughly 82% seen once; the top ten hold roughly 4.3%. The material sequenced was peripheral blood, taken on day 0 of AZD1222 vaccination. Receptor source: an adult in good health.

The chain has TRBV2 and TRBJ1-2; no reliable D call. CDR3 size: 13 residues. CDR1 is SNHLY, CDR2 FYNNEI, per germline. The germline V and J ends were trimmed by 11 bases and 7 bases, with 20 bases remaining between them. CDR3: CALIRPPGAGYTF. The CDR3 nucleotides read TGTGCCCTTATCAGGCCCCCCGGTGCTGGCTACACCTTC.

This chain connects TRBV24-1 to TRBJ1-5, with 10 bases identical to TRBD1. Germline loops: CDR1 KGHDR, CDR2 SFDVKD. This CDR3 has 15 residues. J was trimmed by 4 bases and V by 9 bases; bases with no gene match: 8. CDR3 amino acids: CATQGGGQGNQPQHF. CDR3 nucleotides: TGTGCCACCCAAGGTGGGGGACAGGGGAATCAGCCCCAGCATTTT.

The chain recombines TRBV30 with TRBJ2-7, with TRBD1 identical over 7 bases. The CDR3 runs 14 residues. The V gene end was trimmed by 6 bases and the J gene end by 2 bases; junction bases not matched to a gene: 10. The germline V gene has CDR1 GTSNPN and CDR2 SVGIG (reference sequence). CDR3 sequence (DNA): TGTGCCTGTTATCCGGGACAGCAGCCCTACGAGCAGTACTTC. Protein: CACYPGQQPYEQYF.

The chain couples TRBV19 to TRBJ1-5; D possibly corresponds to TRBD1 (5 bases). Germline V gene lookup returns CDR1 LNHDA and CDR2 SQIVND (reference sequence). The CDR3 has 17 amino acids. Trimming left V 2 bases short and J 0 bases short, with 14 bases between. CDR3 nucleotide sequence: TGTGCCAGTAGTATACCCCTCCAGGGATATAGCAATCAGCCCCAGCATTTT. Translation: CASSIPLQGYSNQPQHF.

This chain joins TRBV10-3 and TRBJ1-4, with no clear D. Germline loops: CDR1 ENHRY, CDR2 SYGVKD. V was pared by 4 bases and J by 4 bases, with 22 bases between. CDR3 length: 18 amino acids. The CDR3 protein is CAISGGINPIHDNEKLFF. The DNA of the CDR3 is TGTGCCATCAGTGGAGGGATAAACCCAATACATGATAATGAAAAACTGTTTTTT.

The table lists this clone with a few counts. The chain employs TRBV5-1 and TRBJ2-2; D gene unclear. The germline V and J ends were trimmed by 0 bases and 8 bases, with 2 bases remaining between them. CDR1 SGHRS and CDR2 YFSETQ come from the germline V gene. CDR3 length equals 11 residues. The CDR3 bases are TGCGCCAGCAGCTTGGAGGGGGAGCTGTTTTTT. Translated, it gives CASSLEGELFF.

The J gene is TRBJ1-2, the V gene TRBV30, with D unresolved. The CDR3 covers 14 residues. Germline assignment: CDR1 GTSNPN and CDR2 SVGIG (reference sequence). With 5 bases removed from V and 8 bases from J, the gap between germline ends came to 21 bases. The CDR3 sequence is CAWGSELGLPGYTF. The DNA of the CDR3 is TGTGCCTGGGGATCTGAGTTGGGGTTGCCAGGCTACACCTTC.

V and J are TRBV7-9 and TRBJ1-1; maybe TRBD1 (6 bases). Trimming cost V 6 bases and J 5 bases, with 13 bases left between them. The CDR3 runs to 13 residues. The V gene's germline CDR1 is SEHNR and CDR2 FQNEAQ (reference sequence). The CDR3 nucleotides are TGTGCCAGCAGTTACAGGGTGGGGACTGAAGCTTTCTTT. Amino acid sequence: CASSYRVGTEAFF. The whole variable domain, remainder taken from reference TRBV7-9 and TRBJ1-1, is DTGVSQNPRHKITKRGQNVTFRCDPISEHNRLYWYRQTLGQGPEFLTYFQNEAQLEKSRLLSDRFSAERPKGSFSTLEIQRTEQGDSAMYLCASSYRVGTEAFFGQGTRLTVV.

The chain is built from TRBV28 and TRBJ1-3; no firm D call. The V end was cut by 2 bases, the J end by 0 bases, with 5 bases between. The CDR3 covers 14 residues. Germline values: CDR1 MDHEN, CDR2 SYDVKM. DNA of the CDR3: TGTGCCAGCAGTTTACCAGTCTCTGGAAACACCATATATTTT. Amino acids: CASSLPVSGNTIYF.

The chain couples TRBV3-1 (or the pseudogene TRBV3-2) to TRBJ1-1, with TRBD1 matching over 9 bases. Germline CDR1 is LGHDT and CDR2 is YNNKEL (reference sequence). The CDR3 has 16 residues. The junction had 4 bases not matched to a gene; V was cut back by 1 base and J by 1 base. The CDR3 reads CASSQVPGQGNTEAFF. Here the CDR3 DNA reads TGTGCCAGCAGCCAAGTGCCGGGACAGGGGAACACTGAAGCTTTCTTT.

Ten or more counts support this clone. The rearrangement joins TRBV6-5 to TRBJ1-3; maybe TRBD1 (5 bases). This CDR3 spans 12 amino acids. Germline CDR1 MNHEY, CDR2 SVGAGI. Trimming left V 5 bases short and J 7 bases short, with 9 bases between. In nucleotides, the CDR3 is TGTGCCAGCAGTAGGGACGGGAACACCATATATTTT. Encoded protein: CASSRDGNTIYF.

This clone was observed many times. The V and J genes are TRBV27 and TRBJ1-6; tentative D call: TRBD1 (6 bases). CDR3 length equals 14 residues. Germline V gene sequence: CDR1 MNHEY, CDR2 SMNVEV (reference sequence). The ends were cut back, 6 bases at V and 10 bases at J, with 16 bases in the middle. As DNA, the CDR3 is TGTGCCAGCAGCCTTCAGGGGAATTTCTCACCCCTCCACTTT. Amino acid sequence: CASSLQGNFSPLHF.

V is TRBV9 and J is TRBJ1-2; 9 nucleotides match TRBD1. CDR1 is SGDLS and CDR2 is YYNGEE in the germline V gene. Unmatched junction bases numbered 8, after V lost 1 base and J lost 7 bases. The CDR3 totals 15 residues. The CDR3 region has the DNA TGTGCCAGCAGCGTACAGCTACAGGGGGCGGTTGGCTACACCTTC. As protein: CASSVQLQGAVGYTF.

This chain connects TRBV28 to TRBJ1-3; 10 bases are shared with TRBD1. This CDR3 has 16 amino acids. After removal of 1 base from V and 3 bases from J, the junction contained 3 bases not matched to a gene. The V gene's germline CDR1 is MDHEN and CDR2 SYDVKM. The DNA of the CDR3 is TGTGCCAGCAGTTTATCGGGGACAGGGGTTGGAAACACCATATATTTT. Protein product: CASSLSGTGVGNTIYF.

The V call is TRBV24-1, the J call TRBJ1-4; D unresolved. The germline CDR1 and CDR2 sequences are KGHDR and SFDVKD. CDR3 length: 13 amino acids. Trimming removed 3 bases at V and 5 bases at J, with 6 bases between. CDR3 in DNA: TGTGCCACCAGTGATGCATGGAATGAAAAACTGTTTTTT. It translates to CATSDAWNEKLFF.

This sequence joins TRBV19 and TRBJ2-3, with D perhaps matching TRBD1 (6 bases). Germline loops: CDR1 LNHDA, CDR2 SQIVND (reference sequence). With 4 bases removed from V and 0 bases from J, the gap between germline ends came to 11 bases. The CDR3 spans 15 residues. In DNA, the CDR3 is TGTGCCAGTAGTAAACAGGGACCTAGCACAGATACGCAGTATTTT. Its protein product is CASSKQGPSTDTQYF.

This chain uses TRBV19 with TRBJ1-2, with a weak D call TRBD1 (5 bases). Germline V CDR1 and CDR2: LNHDA, SQIVND (reference sequence). This CDR3 contains 15 residues. Trimming pared 5 bases from V and 0 bases from J, leaving 13 bases between. CDR3 DNA: TGTGCCAGTAGTCCTGGACGGGGGACTAACTATGGCTACACCTTC. Its translation is CASSPGRGTNYGYTF.

The chain carries TRBV28 and TRBJ1-1, with 7 positions matching TRBD1. CDR3 size: 12 residues. Germline V CDR1 and CDR2: MDHEN, SYDVKM. J lost 5 bases, V lost 4 bases, and 1 base had no gene match. The CDR3 DNA reads TGTGCCAGCAGTTCAGGGGGAACTGAAGCTTTCTTT. Translating gives CASSSGGTEAFF. The variable domain in full, completed from reference TRBV28 and TRBJ1-1, reads DVKVTQSSRYLVKRTGEKVFLECVQDMDHENMFWYRQDPGLGLRLIYFSYDVKMKEKGDIPEGYSVSREKKERFSLILESASTNQTSMYLCASSSGGTEAFFGQGTRLTVV.

The genes are TRBV13 and TRBJ2-5, with 8 bases that match TRBD1. This CDR3 spans 15 amino acids. The ends lost 3 bases at V and 4 bases at J; junction bases unmatched: 7. Per the germline V gene, CDR1 is PRHDT and CDR2 is FYEKMQ (reference sequence). CDR3 amino acids: CASSFGQGHTETQYF. The CDR3 region has the DNA TGTGCCAGCAGCTTTGGACAGGGCCATACAGAGACCCAGTACTTC.

The chain's CDR3 is CASSISGGQGSDTQYF. CDR3 DNA: TGTGCCAGTAGTATAAGTGGGGGACAGGGATCGGATACGCAGTATTTT. V and J are TRBV19 and TRBJ2-3; 9 bases agree with TRBD1. J gave up 6 bases and V 2 bases, and 9 bases lay outside the gene matches. From germline, CDR1 is LNHDA and CDR2 SQIVND (reference sequence). The CDR3 has 16 amino acids.

CDR3 protein: CASSLSSQGRTEAFF. The CDR3 DNA is TGTGCCAGCAGCTTAAGCTCACAGGGCCGGACTGAAGCTTTCTTT. The chain uses TRBV11-2 and TRBJ1-1; D possibly corresponds to TRBD1 (6 bases). With 2 bases removed from V and 5 bases from J, the gap between germline ends came to 15 bases. Germline V gives CDR1 SGHAT, CDR2 FQNNGV. The CDR3 runs to 15 residues.